What follows are 27 T cell receptor beta chains derived from one specimen sequenced in a study of T cells in Graves' hyperthyroidism and ophthalmopathy. Amplified TCR beta CDR3 regions derived from RNA transcripts. Using the HTBI primer set, a first-round RT-PCR was run on the TCR CDR3. TCRdb analysed the multiplex PCR reads with MiXCR anew, one entry per CDR3 protein. The data show more than 300,000 distinct CDR3 sequences, approximately 17% seen once. Material for sequencing was blood. The receptors stem from a woman aged 25 to 39 with Graves' hyperthyroidism that later progressed to Graves' ophthalmopathy.

In this sample, this clonotype turned up many times. The V gene is TRBV28, the J gene TRBJ1-2, with D tentatively TRBD1 (6 bases). Germline V gene sequence: CDR1 MDHEN, CDR2 SYDVKM. V lost 4 bases to trimming and J lost 4 bases, with 25 bases between them. The CDR3 contains 18 residues. In DNA form, the CDR3 reads TGTGCCAGCAGTTCTACTACCCTAGACAGGTGGCAGTTCTATGGCTACACCTTC. Translating gives CASSSTTLDRWQFYGYTF.

In this sample, this clonotype turned up many times. V gene TRBV2 combines with J gene TRBJ2-7; TRBD2 matches 7 bases. Germline-derived CDR1 and CDR2 are SNHLY and FYNNEI. Trimming took 7 bases from V and 1 from J; bases not matched to a gene: 10. The CDR3 loop spans 15 amino acids. The CDR3 DNA reads TGTGCCAGCATCACGCGGGAGCACGCTTCCTACGAGCAGTACTTC. Amino acids: CASITREHASYEQYF.

The chain uses TRBV20-1 and TRBJ1-1; D gene uncertain. Trimming took 3 bases from V and 6 from J, leaving 17 bases between them. The CDR3 covers 14 residues. The V gene's germline CDR1 is DFQATT and CDR2 SNEGSKA (reference sequence). The CDR3 sequence is CSARWRPTVPEAFF. DNA for the CDR3: TGCAGTGCTAGGTGGAGGCCCACGGTCCCTGAAGCTTTCTTT.

This clonotype was detected ten times or more. This chain links TRBV18 with TRBJ1-2; D may be TRBD1 (6 bases). The V end lost 4 bases, the J end lost 5 bases, and 14 bases lay between the germline ends. Looked up from germline, CDR1 is KGHSH and CDR2 is LQKENI. The CDR3 extends over 14 amino acids. The CDR3 DNA reads as TGTGCCAGCTCACTCACACGGGACACGTATGGCTACACCTTC. Protein: CASSLTRDTYGYTF.

This clonotype has at least ten counts. The CDR3 is CASSLGTGPGELFF. CDR3 sequence (DNA): TGTGCCAGCAGCTTAGGAACCGGCCCCGGGGAGCTGTTTTTT. This chain connects TRBV11-3 to TRBJ2-2, with D unclear. Germline V gives CDR1 SGHNT, CDR2 YENEEA. The length of the CDR3 is 14 residues. V dropped 1 base and J dropped 6 bases, with 9 bases sitting between them. Variable domain in full (rest from reference TRBV11-3 and TRBJ2-2): EAGVVQSPRYKIIEKKQPVAFWCNPISGHNTLYWYLQNLGQGPELLIRYENEEAVDDSQLPKDRFSAERLKGVDSTLKIQPAELGDSAVYLCASSLGTGPGELFFGEGSRLTVL.

The sample holds many counts of this clonotype. The rearrangement links TRBV3-1 to TRBJ2-1; no firm D call. This CDR3 is 17 amino acids long. The V end lost 0 bases, the J end lost 0 bases, and 12 bases lay between the germline ends. The germline CDR1 and CDR2 sequences are LGHDT and YNNKEL (reference sequence). The CDR3 sequence is CASSQEKVALSYNEQFF. CDR3 coding DNA: TGTGCCAGCAGCCAAGAGAAAGTTGCCCTCTCCTACAATGAGCAGTTCTTC.

This clonotype came up many times. The rearrangement joins TRBV2 to TRBJ1-1, with D uncertain. The germline V gene encodes CDR1 SNHLY and CDR2 FYNNEI. V was clipped by 5 bases and J by 0 bases, with 16 bases between them. The length of the CDR3 is 16 residues. The CDR3 bases are TGTGCCAGCAGTATCAAGGGTTGGATAATGAACACTGAAGCTTTCTTT. It specifies CASSIKGWIMNTEAFF. Full variable domain (outside the CDR3, taken from reference TRBV2 and TRBJ1-1): EPEVTQTPSHQVTQMGQEVILRCVPISNHLYFYWYRQILGQKVEFLVSFYNNEISEKSEIFDDQFSVERPDGSNFTLKIRSTKLEDSAMYFCASSIKGWIMNTEAFFGQGTRLTVV.

This rearrangement joins TRBV20-1 to TRBJ2-3; D might be TRBD1 (5 bases). Germline CDR1 and CDR2: DFQATT and SNEGSKA (reference sequence). V lost 6 bases and J 3 bases, leaving 19 bases between the germline ends. This CDR3 region has 15 residues. The CDR3 DNA follows: TGCAGTGCAGAGGACACTACCGAAGGAACAGATACGCAGTATTTT. Protein: CSAEDTTEGTDTQYF.

This clonotype was detected ten times or more. The chain carries TRBV7-9 and TRBJ2-5; D may be TRBD2 (5 bases). Germline lookup yields CDR1 SEHNR and CDR2 FQNEAQ (reference sequence). V was pared by 8 bases and J by 3 bases, with 16 bases between. This CDR3 has 14 residues. This CDR3 reads CASSRLGGEETQYF. The DNA for the CDR3 is TGTGCCAGCTCCCGGCTAGGAGGAGAAGAGACCCAGTACTTC.

This clonotype was detected only once. The rearrangement uses TRBV30 and TRBJ2-1, with a tentative D call TRBD1 (6 bases). Germline V CDR1 and CDR2: GTSNPN, SVGIG (reference sequence). Trimming took off 4 bases at V and 10 bases at J, with 26 bases between the two ends. The length of the CDR3 is 16 residues. The CDR3 DNA sequence: TGTGCCTGGATTCAAACCGACAGGTTCCAGTTTTTAGAGCAGTTCTTC. Its protein product is CAWIQTDRFQFLEQFF.

This clonotype was observed at least ten times. The chain is built from TRBV2 and TRBJ2-5; D is unresolved. The CDR3 spans 14 residues. Germline V gives CDR1 SNHLY, CDR2 FYNNEI. The germline V and J ends were trimmed by 3 bases and 1 base, with 9 bases remaining between them. The CDR3 here is CASSDRRPQETQYF. The CDR3 DNA is TGTGCCAGCAGTGACAGGAGACCCCAAGAGACCCAGTACTTC. Looking up the rest from reference TRBV2 and TRBJ2-5 gives the full variable domain: EPEVTQTPSHQVTQMGQEVILRCVPISNHLYFYWYRQILGQKVEFLVSFYNNEISEKSEIFDDQFSVERPDGSNFTLKIRSTKLEDSAMYFCASSDRRPQETQYFGPGTRLLVL.

The rearrangement joins TRBV5-1 to TRBJ2-1; D perhaps matches TRBD2 (6 bases). V lost 0 bases and J 6 bases, leaving 10 bases between the germline ends. The CDR3 has 14 amino acids. Germline CDR1 and CDR2: SGHRS and YFSETQ. Here the CDR3 DNA reads TGCGCCAGCAGCTTGGGACTAGAGGTCAATGAGCAGTTCTTC. This codes for CASSLGLEVNEQFF.

There are many counts of this clonotype. The chain joins TRBV27 to TRBJ2-7; no reliable D call. V was shortened by 5 bases and J by 0 bases, with 11 bases between the two germline ends. This CDR3 has 14 amino acids. Germline CDR1 reads MNHEY; CDR2 reads SMNVEV (reference sequence). CDR3 nucleotides: TGTGCCAGCAGTCCCCGGACGACCTCCTACGAGCAGTACTTC. Amino acid sequence: CASSPRTTSYEQYF.

Concerning this clonotype itself: A much more abundant neighbour one base away suggests this may be a read error. J is TRBJ2-1 and V is TRBV7-9, with TRBD1 matching 12 bases. Germline V lookup: CDR1 SEHNR, CDR2 FQNEAQ (reference sequence). This CDR3 contains 15 residues. CDR3 region: CVSSLGTGGINEQFF. Written as DNA, the CDR3 is TGTGTCAGCAGCTTAGGGACAGGGGGCATCAATGAGCAGTTCTTC.

This clonotype showed up many times. The chain uses TRBV14 and TRBJ2-7, with D possibly being TRBD2 (5 bases). V was pared by 3 bases and J by 5 bases, with 14 bases between. The CDR3 extends over 14 amino acids. Germline loops: CDR1 SGHDN, CDR2 FVKESK. This CDR3 reads CASSQDSSNHEQYF. The CDR3 nucleotides read TGTGCCAGCAGCCAGGACTCCTCCAATCACGAGCAGTACTTC.

This clonotype occurred once. The chain joins TRBV20-1 to TRBJ2-5; D call uncertain. The CDR3 has 13 residues. Germline V gene sequence: CDR1 DFQATT, CDR2 SNEGSKA (reference sequence). V lost 5 bases to trimming and J lost 5 bases, with 15 bases between them. The CDR3 region is CSAGGKEGETQYF. The DNA of the CDR3 is TGCAGTGCTGGCGGAAAGGAAGGGGAGACCCAGTACTTC.

This clonotype was counted between two and nine times. The rearrangement uses TRBV29-1 and TRBJ2-1, with 7 positions matching TRBD1. Per the germline V gene, CDR1 is SQVTM and CDR2 is ANQGSEA. This CDR3 region has 13 residues. V lost 4 bases and J lost 3; bases outside the gene matches: 3. DNA of the CDR3: TGCAGCGTTGGGCAGGGGGTCTACAATGAGCAGTTCTTC. The encoded protein is CSVGQGVYNEQFF.

Regarding this clonotype: A read error is possible here, since a much larger clone lies one base away. CDR3 protein: CASSQRDGPPGELFF. The DNA of the CDR3 is TGTGCCAGCAGCCAGCGGGACGGGCCGCCCGGGGAGCTGTTTTTT. V usage is TRBV3-1 and J usage is TRBJ2-2; TRBD2 is a possible D gene (6 bases). The CDR3 runs 15 residues. Germline V gene lookup returns CDR1 LGHDT and CDR2 YNNKEL (reference sequence). V lost 3 bases and J lost 6, with 14 bases in between.

In its sample, this clonotype was seen many times. The gene calls are TRBV2 and TRBJ1-2; D remains ambiguous. CDR3 length: 11 residues. V lost 3 bases and J 6 bases, leaving 5 bases between the germline ends. The germline CDR1 and CDR2 sequences are SNHLY and FYNNEI. The CDR3 region is CASSDKNGYTF. The CDR3 region has the DNA TGTGCCAGCAGTGACAAAAATGGCTACACCTTC.

This clonotype was found many times. This chain joins TRBV20-1 and TRBJ2-7; 10 bases fit TRBD1. The CDR3 loop spans 13 amino acids. Germline-derived CDR1 and CDR2 are DFQATT and SNEGSKA (reference sequence). Trimming cost V 6 bases and J 3 bases; bases outside gene matches: 5. CDR3 coding DNA: TGCAGTGCCCCGGGACAGGGGATCTACGAGCAGTACTTC. This encodes CSAPGQGIYEQYF.

The rearrangement joins TRBV4-1 to TRBJ2-2; TRBD1 might be the D (6 bases). The length of the CDR3 is 14 residues. Trimming left V 2 bases short and J 6 bases short, with 10 bases between. Germline V CDR1 and CDR2: MGHRA, YSYEKL. The CDR3 nucleotides are TGCGCCAGCAGCCAAAGTACAGGGTCCGGGGAGCTGTTTTTT. It translates to CASSQSTGSGELFF.

The table lists this clonotype with a few counts. This chain connects TRBV12-3 or TRBV12-4 to TRBJ2-5, with 11 bases fitting TRBD2. The V gene end was trimmed by 5 bases and the J gene end by 5 bases; junction bases not matched to a gene: 10. The CDR3 runs to 16 residues. CDR3 residues: CASSAHSGRAGETQYF. The CDR3 DNA reads as TGTGCCAGCAGTGCGCATAGCGGGAGGGCCGGGGAGACCCAGTACTTC.

This clonotype appeared many times. The V and J genes are TRBV29-1 and TRBJ1-1; the match to TRBD1 covers 10 bases. Per germline, CDR1 SQVTM and CDR2 ANQGSEA. The CDR3 has 18 residues. Germline trimming cut 0 bases from V and 5 bases from J; bases unmatched to any gene: 15. CDR3 bases: TGCAGCGTTGAAGATCCTACTCCGGGACAGGGGCGAGTGACTGAAGCTTTCTTT. Translation: CSVEDPTPGQGRVTEAFF.

In this sample, this clonotype turned up many times. The chain has TRBV7-2 and TRBJ1-1, with a tentative D call TRBD1 (6 bases). V shed 6 bases and J shed 2 bases, with 10 bases lying between them. Germline V lookup: CDR1 SGHTA, CDR2 FQGNSA. The length of the CDR3 is 13 residues. The CDR3, as DNA: TGTGCCAGCAGGACAGGTTCTAACACTGAAGCTTTCTTT. Translated: CASRTGSNTEAFF.

At least ten counts were recorded for this clonotype. This chain links TRBV7-9 with TRBJ2-5; 7 bases map to TRBD1. CDR1 is SEHNR and CDR2 is FQNEAQ in the germline V gene (reference sequence). V shed 4 bases, J shed 2 bases, and the junction held 7 bases outside the gene matches. The CDR3 consists of 15 residues. Here the CDR3 reads CASSSLPGGQETQYF. The CDR3 DNA reads TGTGCCAGCAGCTCTTTACCAGGGGGACAAGAGACCCAGTACTTC.

This clonotype was observed at least ten times. The rearrangement links TRBV5-1 to TRBJ1-1; perhaps TRBD1 as D (5 bases). The ends were cut back, 4 bases at V and 4 bases at J, with 17 bases in the middle. CDR3 size: 15 residues. Germline loops: CDR1 SGHRS, CDR2 YFSETQ. The CDR3 DNA is TGCGCCAGCAGCCCCAGGGCGGGGAGGTCCACTGAAGCTTTCTTT. This encodes CASSPRAGRSTEAFF.

In this sample, this clonotype turned up many times. The chain couples TRBV6-1 to TRBJ2-7; 10 bases line up with TRBD1. J lost 2 bases, V lost 3 bases, and 1 base had no gene match. The CDR3 totals 14 residues. Germline values: CDR1 MNHNS, CDR2 SASEGT. The CDR3 sequence: CASSETGGTYEQYF. In nucleotides, the CDR3 is TGTGCCAGCAGTGAGACAGGGGGCACCTACGAGCAGTACTTC.